A selection of T cell receptor beta chains follows, all from one sample in a study of CD8+ T cells in alopecia areata. The table came from immunoSEQ multiplex PCR; TCRdb's copy has only in-frame clones and leaves some out. The table has 90,000 to 150,000 clones, around 56% seen once. The specimen was CD4+ T cells sorted from blood, collected at week 4, from a patient treated with tofacitinib. These receptors were collected from a human donor with alopecia areata. Each CDR3 is given with its conserved first and last residue. A D gene is named only where the DNA matches it firmly. Clone sizes are given selectively: once, few, many, or a class where the clone is expanded.

TRBV30,.,TRBJ2-7,.,TGTGCCTGGAACCCGGACCCCTCCTACGAGCAGTACTTC,CAWNPDPSYEQYF
TRBV11-2,.,TRBJ1-2,.,TGTGCCAGCAGCTTAGCAGGGATTGATGGCTACACCTTC,CASSLAGIDGYTF
TRBV30,.,TRBJ1-2,.,TGTGCCTGGAGTGTTCGAAATGTGGCGCACTATGGCTACACCTTC,CAWSVRNVAHYGYTF
TRBV30,.,TRBJ1-1,.,TGTGCCTGGACCTGGGGACGGTGGACCCACACTGAAGCTTTCTTT,CAWTWGRWTHTEAFF
TRBV5-1,.,TRBJ2-6,.,TGCGCCAGCAGCTTGGTCGGTGATGGGGCCAACGTCCTGACTTTC,CASSLVGDGANVLTF
TRBV7-9,.,TRBJ2-3,.,TGTGCCAGCAGCTTAGTCTCAGATACGCAGTATTTT,CASSLVSDTQYF
TRBV5-6,.,TRBJ1-5,few,TGTGCCAGCAGCTTGCCTACTCAGCCCCAGCATTTT,CASSLPTQPQHF
TRBV27,.,TRBJ2-3,.,TGTGCCAGCAGTCTACCATCAAAGGCAGATACGCAGTATTTT,CASSLPSKADTQYF
TRBV18,TRBD1,TRBJ2-3,.,TGTGCCAGCTCACCGGACAGGGGTGATACGCAGTATTTT,CASSPDRGDTQYF
TRBV29-1,.,TRBJ2-1,once,TGCAGCGGCGGGGCCATCTCCTACAATGAGCAGTTCTTC,CSGGAISYNEQFF
TRBV30,.,TRBJ1-3,once,TGTGCCTGCGACAGTCCCTCTGGAAACACCATATATTTT,CACDSPSGNTIYF
TRBV14,.,TRBJ2-5,few,TGTGCCAGCAGCCAAGATGGGGGGACGACAGGGATGAGGAAGACCCAGTACTTC,CASSQDGGTTGMRKTQYF
TRBV29-1,.,TRBJ1-5,once,TGCAGCGTTGCAGGGGTCGGTCAGCCCCAGCATTTT,CSVAGVGQPQHF
TRBV6-5,.,TRBJ2-7,few,TGTGCCAGCAATAAACAGGGTCCCTACGAGCAGTACTTC,CASNKQGPYEQYF
TRBV25-1,.,TRBJ1-1,.,TGTGCCAGCAGTGATGGGACTGAAGCTTTCTTT,CASSDGTEAFF
TRBV5-4,.,TRBJ1-2,.,TGTGCCAGCAGCTTGGACGGAGGGTTTAACTATGGCTACACCTTC,CASSLDGGFNYGYTF
TRBV6-1,TRBD1,TRBJ1-1,.,TGTGCCAGCAGTGAATACAGGGGCACTGAAGCTTTCTTT,CASSEYRGTEAFF